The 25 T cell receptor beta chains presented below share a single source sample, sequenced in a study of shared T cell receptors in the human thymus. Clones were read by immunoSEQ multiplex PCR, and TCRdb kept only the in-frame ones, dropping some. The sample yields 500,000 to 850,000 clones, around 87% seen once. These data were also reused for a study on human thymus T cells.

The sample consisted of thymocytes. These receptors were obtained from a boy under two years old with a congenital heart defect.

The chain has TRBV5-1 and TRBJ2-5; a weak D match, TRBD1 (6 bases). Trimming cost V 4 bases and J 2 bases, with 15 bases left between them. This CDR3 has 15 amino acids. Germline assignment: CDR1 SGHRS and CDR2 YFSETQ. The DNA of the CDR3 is TGCGCCAGCAGCCGAAGAGACAGGAAGCAAGAGACCCAGTACTTC. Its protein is CASSRRDRKQETQYF. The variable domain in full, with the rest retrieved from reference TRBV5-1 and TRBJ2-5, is KAGVTQTPRYLIKTRGQQVTLSCSPISGHRSVSWYQQTPGQGLQFLFEYFSETQRNKGNFPGRFSGRQFSNSRSEMNVSTLELGDSALYLCASSRRDRKQETQYFGPGTRLLVL.

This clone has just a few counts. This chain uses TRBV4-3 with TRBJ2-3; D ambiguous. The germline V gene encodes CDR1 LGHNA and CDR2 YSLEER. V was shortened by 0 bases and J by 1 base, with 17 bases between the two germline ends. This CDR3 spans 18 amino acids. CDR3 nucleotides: TGCGCCAGCAGCCAAGATGGTAAGAAGAGGCCGGGCACAGATACGCAGTATTTT. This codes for CASSQDGKKRPGTDTQYF.

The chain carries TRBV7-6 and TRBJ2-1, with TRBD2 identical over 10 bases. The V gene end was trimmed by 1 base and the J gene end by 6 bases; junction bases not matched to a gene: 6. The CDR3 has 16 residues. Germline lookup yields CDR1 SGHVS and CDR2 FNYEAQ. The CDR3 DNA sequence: TGTGCCAGCAGCTTAGAGCTAGCGGGAGTTTTCAATGAGCAGTTCTTC. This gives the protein CASSLELAGVFNEQFF.

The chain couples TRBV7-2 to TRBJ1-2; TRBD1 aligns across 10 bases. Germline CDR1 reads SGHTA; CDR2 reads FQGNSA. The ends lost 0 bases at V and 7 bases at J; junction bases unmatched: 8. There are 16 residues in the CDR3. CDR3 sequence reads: CASSLAFPTGGFGYTF. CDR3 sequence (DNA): TGTGCCAGCAGCTTAGCGTTCCCGACAGGGGGCTTTGGCTACACCTTC.

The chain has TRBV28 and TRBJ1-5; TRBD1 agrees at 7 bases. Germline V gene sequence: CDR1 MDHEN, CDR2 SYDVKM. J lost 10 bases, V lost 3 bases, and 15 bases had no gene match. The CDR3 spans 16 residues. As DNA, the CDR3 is TGTGCCAGCAGTTTTCAGGGGGATCCTTCGGAGTATCCCCAGCATTTT. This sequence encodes CASSFQGDPSEYPQHF.

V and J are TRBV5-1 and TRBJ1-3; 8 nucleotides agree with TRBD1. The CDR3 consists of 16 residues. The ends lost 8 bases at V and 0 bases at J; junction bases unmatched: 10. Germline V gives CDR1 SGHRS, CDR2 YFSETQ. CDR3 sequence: CASRQGTGNSGNTIYF. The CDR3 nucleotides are TGCGCCAGTCGGCAAGGGACAGGAAACTCTGGAAACACCATATATTTT.

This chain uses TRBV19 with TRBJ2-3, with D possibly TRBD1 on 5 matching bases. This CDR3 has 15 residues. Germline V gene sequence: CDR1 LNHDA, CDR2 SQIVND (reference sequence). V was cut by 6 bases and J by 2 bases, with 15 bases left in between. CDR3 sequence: CASSTDNQATDTQYF. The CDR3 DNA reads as TGTGCCAGTAGCACGGACAACCAGGCCACAGATACGCAGTATTTT.

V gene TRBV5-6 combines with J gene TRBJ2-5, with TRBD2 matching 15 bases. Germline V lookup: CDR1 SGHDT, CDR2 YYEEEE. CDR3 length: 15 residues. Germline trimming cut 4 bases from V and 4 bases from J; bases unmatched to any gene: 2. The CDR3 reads CASSRGLAGGETQYF. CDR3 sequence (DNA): TGTGCCAGCAGCCGGGGACTAGCGGGGGGAGAGACCCAGTACTTC.

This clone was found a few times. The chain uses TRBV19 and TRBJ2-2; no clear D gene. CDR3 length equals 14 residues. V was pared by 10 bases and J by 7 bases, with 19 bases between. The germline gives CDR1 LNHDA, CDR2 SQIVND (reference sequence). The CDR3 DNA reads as TGTGCCATTTTTAAGCTGTTTTGTCGCGGGGAGCTGTTTTTT. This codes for CAIFKLFCRGELFF.

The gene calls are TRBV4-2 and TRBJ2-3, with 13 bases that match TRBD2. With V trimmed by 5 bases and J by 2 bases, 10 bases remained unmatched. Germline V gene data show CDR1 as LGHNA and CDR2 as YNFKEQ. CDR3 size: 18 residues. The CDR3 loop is CASSKGTSGDYLTDTQYF. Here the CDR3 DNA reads TGTGCCAGCAGCAAGGGGACTAGCGGGGACTACCTCACAGATACGCAGTATTTT.

The CDR3: CASSLRRTGQYGYTF. In DNA form, the CDR3 reads TGTGCCAGCAGCTTACGGCGGACAGGGCAGTACGGCTACACCTTC. The chain recombines TRBV5-6 with TRBJ1-2; 8 bases agree with TRBD1. Germline CDR1 and CDR2: SGHDT and YYEEEE. The CDR3 has 15 amino acids. After removal of 2 bases from V and 8 bases from J, the junction contained 11 bases not matched to a gene.

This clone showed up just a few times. CDR3 protein: CATRDISNQPQHF. The CDR3 coding sequence is TGTGCCACTCGGGACATAAGCAATCAGCCCCAGCATTTT. The chain carries TRBV6-6 and TRBJ1-5, with D possibly matching TRBD1 (6 bases). CDR1 is MNHNY, CDR2 SVGAGI, per germline (reference sequence). This CDR3 contains 13 residues. V was clipped by 10 bases and J by 1 base, with 11 bases between them.

CDR3 in DNA: TGTGCCAGCAGCGTAGATATCGGGACAGCCGACAATGAGCAGTTCTTC. Protein product: CASSVDIGTADNEQFF. The chain joins TRBV9 to TRBJ2-1, with TRBD1 identical over 7 bases. Losses at the gene ends were 0 bases for V and 5 bases for J; bases not matched to a gene: 8. Germline CDR1 SGDLS, CDR2 YYNGEE. The CDR3 contains 16 residues.

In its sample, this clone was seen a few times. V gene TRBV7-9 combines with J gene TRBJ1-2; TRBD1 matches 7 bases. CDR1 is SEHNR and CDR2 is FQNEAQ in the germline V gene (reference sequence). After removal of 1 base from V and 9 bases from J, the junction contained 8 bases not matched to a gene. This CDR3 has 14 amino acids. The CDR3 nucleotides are TGTGCCAGCAGCTTAGTGCGGCAGGGGGTTAGCTACACCTTC. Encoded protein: CASSLVRQGVSYTF. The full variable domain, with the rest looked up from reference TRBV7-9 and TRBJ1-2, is DTGVSQNPRHKITKRGQNVTFRCDPISEHNRLYWYRQTLGQGPEFLTYFQNEAQLEKSRLLSDRFSAERPKGSFSTLEIQRTEQGDSAMYLCASSLVRQGVSYTFGSGTRLTVV.

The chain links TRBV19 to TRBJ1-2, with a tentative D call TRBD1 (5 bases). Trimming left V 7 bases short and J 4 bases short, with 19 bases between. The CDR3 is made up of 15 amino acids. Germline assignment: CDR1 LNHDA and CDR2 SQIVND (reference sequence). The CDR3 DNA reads TGTGCCAGTAATCCCAGGCTGGACACCACCTATGGCTACACCTTC. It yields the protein CASNPRLDTTYGYTF.

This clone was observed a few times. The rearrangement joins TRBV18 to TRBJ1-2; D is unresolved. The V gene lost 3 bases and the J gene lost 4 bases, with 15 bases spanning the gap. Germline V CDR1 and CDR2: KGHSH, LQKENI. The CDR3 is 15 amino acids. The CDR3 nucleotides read TGTGCCAGCTCACCCGAGGGAGGGTTCGGCTATGGCTACACCTTC. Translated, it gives CASSPEGGFGYGYTF.

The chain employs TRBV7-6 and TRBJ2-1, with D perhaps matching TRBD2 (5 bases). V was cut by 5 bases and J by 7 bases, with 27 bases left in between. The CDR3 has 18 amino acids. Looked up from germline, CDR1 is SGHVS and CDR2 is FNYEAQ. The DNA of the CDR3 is TGTGCCAGCAGCCCCCGGGCAGGCGAGGTTAGCGACGGGAATGAGCAGTTCTTC. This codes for CASSPRAGEVSDGNEQFF.

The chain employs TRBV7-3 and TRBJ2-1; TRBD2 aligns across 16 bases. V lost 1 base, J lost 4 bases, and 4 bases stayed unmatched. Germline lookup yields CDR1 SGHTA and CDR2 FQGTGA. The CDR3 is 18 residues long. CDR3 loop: CASSLMGLAGGHYNEQFF. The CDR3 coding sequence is TGTGCCAGCAGCTTAATGGGACTAGCGGGGGGGCATTACAATGAGCAGTTCTTC.

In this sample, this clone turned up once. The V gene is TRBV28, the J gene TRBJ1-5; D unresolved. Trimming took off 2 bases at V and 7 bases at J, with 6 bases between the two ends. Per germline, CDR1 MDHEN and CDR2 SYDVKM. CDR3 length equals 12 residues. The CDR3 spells CASSLIGQPQHF. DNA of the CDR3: TGTGCCAGCAGTTTAATCGGGCAGCCCCAGCATTTT.

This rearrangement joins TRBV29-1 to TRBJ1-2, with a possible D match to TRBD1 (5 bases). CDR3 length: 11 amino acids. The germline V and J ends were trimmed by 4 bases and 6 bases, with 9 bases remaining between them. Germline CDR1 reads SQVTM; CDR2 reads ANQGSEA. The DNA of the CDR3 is TGCAGCGTTGTTGGGGCGCATGGCTACACCTTC. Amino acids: CSVVGAHGYTF.

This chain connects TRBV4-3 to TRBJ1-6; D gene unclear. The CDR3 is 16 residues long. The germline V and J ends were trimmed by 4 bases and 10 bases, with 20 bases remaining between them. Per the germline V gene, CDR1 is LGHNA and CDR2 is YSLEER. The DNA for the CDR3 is TGCGCCAGCAGCCCGGCCGCGGTTGTCTATGGGTCACCCCTCCACTTT. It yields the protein CASSPAAVVYGSPLHF.

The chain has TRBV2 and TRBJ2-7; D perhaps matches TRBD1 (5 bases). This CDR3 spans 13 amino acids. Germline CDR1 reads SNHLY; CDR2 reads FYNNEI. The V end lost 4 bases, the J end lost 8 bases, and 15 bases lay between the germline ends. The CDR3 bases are TGTGCCAGCAGTGCTAAGAAGGGGTTACAGCAGTACTTC. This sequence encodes CASSAKKGLQQYF.

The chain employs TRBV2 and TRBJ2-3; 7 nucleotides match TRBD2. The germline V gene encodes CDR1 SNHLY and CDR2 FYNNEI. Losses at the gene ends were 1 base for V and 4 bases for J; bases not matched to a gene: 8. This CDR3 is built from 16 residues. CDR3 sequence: CASSEGEGAGADTQYF. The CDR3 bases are TGTGCCAGCAGTGAAGGGGAAGGGGCGGGGGCAGATACGCAGTATTTT.

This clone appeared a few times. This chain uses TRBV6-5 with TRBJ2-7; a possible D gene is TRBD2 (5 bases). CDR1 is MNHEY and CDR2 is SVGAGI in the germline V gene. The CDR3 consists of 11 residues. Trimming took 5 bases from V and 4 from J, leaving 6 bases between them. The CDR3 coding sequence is TGTGCCAGCAGTGGAGGATACGAGCAGTACTTC. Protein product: CASSGGYEQYF.

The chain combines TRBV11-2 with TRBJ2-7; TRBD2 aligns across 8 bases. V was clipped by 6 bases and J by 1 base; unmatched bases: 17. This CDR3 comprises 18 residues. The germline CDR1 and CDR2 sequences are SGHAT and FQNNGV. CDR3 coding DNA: TGTGCCAGCAGAGCTTACGGGGCCCATCGGGAGGGATCCTACGAGCAGTACTTC. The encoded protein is CASRAYGAHREGSYEQYF. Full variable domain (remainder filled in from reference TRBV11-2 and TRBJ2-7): EAGVAQSPRYKIIEKRQSVAFWCNPISGHATLYWYQQILGQGPKLLIQFQNNGVVDDSQLPKDRFSAERLKGVDSTLKIQPAKLEDSAVYLCASRAYGAHREGSYEQYFGPGTRLTVT.